Listed below are T cell receptor beta chains from one sample, sequenced in a study of T cells after yellow fever vaccination. TCRdb reprocessed the 5' RACE reads with MiXCR, giving one entry per CDR3 protein. The data contain 450,000 to 550,000 distinct CDR3 sequences, 21% of them singletons. The sequencing used PBMCs, collected around 3 weeks after the first yellow fever vaccination. All receptors come from a man between 18 and 29 years old who received the YFV17D yellow fever vaccine. The CDR3 runs from the conserved cysteine through the conserved F or W. D genes are given only for firm matches. The size entry is marked missing in some rows and otherwise reads once, few, many or a size class.

v_gene	d_gene	len	j_gene	abundance	CDR3nt	CDR3aa
TRBV6-2/TRBV6-3	-	14	TRBJ1-1	few	TGTGCCAGCTCTGGGGTCCAGGTGAACACTGAAGCTTTCTTT	CASSGVQVNTEAFF
TRBV5-6	-	17	TRBJ2-2	-	TGTGCCAGCAGCTTTCAGTCCGTGGGGGTCCCCACCGGGGAGCTGTTTTTT	CASSFQSVGVPTGELFF
TRBV12-3/TRBV12-4	-	14	TRBJ2-5	-	TGTGCCAGCAGTCAAACATGGCTGCAAGAGACCCAGTACTTC	CASSQTWLQETQYF
TRBV5-4	-	16	TRBJ2-1	-	TGTGCCAGCAGCTTGGCCCTCGGGATCCGAGGGAATGAGCAGTTCTTC	CASSLALGIRGNEQFF
TRBV5-4	-	14	TRBJ2-2	few	TGTGCCAGGGGGCGGGGGCAGAACACCGGGGAGCTGTTTTTT	CARGRGQNTGELFF
TRBV30	-	12	TRBJ2-7	-	TGTGCCTGGACCTCGGAAGGTTACGAGCAGTACTTC	CAWTSEGYEQYF
TRBV7-3	-	15	TRBJ2-5	few	TGTGCCAGCAGCTTAAAGGCAGGGATCGGGGAGACCCAGTACTTC	CASSLKAGIGETQYF
TRBV10-3	-	14	TRBJ2-6	-	TGTGCCACCCTTACAAATTCTGGGGCCAACGTCCTGACTTTC	CATLTNSGANVLTF
TRBV12-3/TRBV12-4	-	14	TRBJ1-1	few	TGTGCCAGCAGTCCATATTCGAGGGCCACTGAAGCTTTCTTT	CASSPYSRATEAFF
TRBV11-2	TRBD1	15	TRBJ2-5	-	TGTGCCAGCAGCACCTGGACAGGGGGCGTGGAGACCCAGTACTTC	CASSTWTGGVETQYF
TRBV6-5	-	12	TRBJ2-2	-	TGTGCCAGCAGTATGGGCCCCGGGGAGCTGTTTTTT	CASSMGPGELFF
TRBV3-1	TRBD2	13	TRBJ2-3	-	TGTGCCAGCAGCGCGGGGGAACCGAATACGCAGTATTTT	CASSAGEPNTQYF
TRBV18	-	12	TRBJ1-1	-	TGTGCCAGCCACGGGCGAGACATTAGCGCTTTCTTT	CASHGRDISAFF
TRBV11-2	TRBD2	17	TRBJ2-5	-	TGTGCCAGCAGCTTAGGTTGGGTTAGCGGGGTGTGGGAGACCCAGTACTTC	CASSLGWVSGVWETQYF
TRBV6-2/TRBV6-3	-	15	TRBJ2-1	many	TGTGCCAGCACCAAAGGGGGGGCGCCGGTCAATGAGCAGTTCTTC	CASTKGGAPVNEQFF
TRBV10-3	-	13	TRBJ1-1	-	TGTGCCATCTGGGGGGGGGAAAGCACTGAAGCTTTCTTT	CAIWGGESTEAFF
TRBV7-2	-	16	TRBJ2-5	-	TGTGCCAGCAGCTTAGCGGGGAGTGGAGGGTACGAGACCCAGTACTTC	CASSLAGSGGYETQYF
TRBV29-1	-	15	TRBJ1-1	-	TGCAGCGCCATGACGGGTGGGGCAGGGAACACTGAAGCTTTCTTT	CSAMTGGAGNTEAFF
TRBV12-3/TRBV12-4	TRBD2	17	TRBJ2-2	few	TGTGCCAGCAGCCCTGTTTTAGCGGGAAGCAACACCGGGGAGCTGTTTTTT	CASSPVLAGSNTGELFF
TRBV25-1	-	15	TRBJ1-3	-	TGTGCCAGCAGTCCCCCGGGGGCATCTGGAAACACCATATATTTT	CASSPPGASGNTIYF
TRBV28	TRBD2	15	TRBJ2-3	-	TGTGCCAGCAGTTGGGAGCGGGGGGGCCGAGATACGCAGTATTTT	CASSWERGGRDTQYF
TRBV6-9	TRBD1	11	TRBJ2-7	-	TGTGCCAGCAGCTCCGCGGACAGGGTTTACTTC	CASSSADRVYF
TRBV18	TRBD2	18	TRBJ2-3	-	TGTGCCAGCTCACCGGGACTAGAGAAGGGCCTGACCACAGATACGCAGTATTTT	CASSPGLEKGLTTDTQYF
TRBV3-1	TRBD1	13	TRBJ1-1	-	TGTGCCAGCAGGCCTTCGACAGGGGCTGAAGCTTTCTTT	CASRPSTGAEAFF
TRBV18	TRBD2	17	TRBJ2-1	-	TGTGCCAGCTCACCACCGACTAGCTCCAACTCCTACAATGAGCAGTTCTTC	CASSPPTSSNSYNEQFF
TRBV4-1	TRBD2	13	TRBJ2-1	few	TGCGCCAGCAGCCAAGTCCGGGGGGACGAGCAGTTCTTC	CASSQVRGDEQFF
TRBV12-3/TRBV12-4	-	14	TRBJ1-4	-	TGTGCCAGCAGTTTGTCCGGGGGCGATGAAAAACTGTTTTTT	CASSLSGGDEKLFF
TRBV5-4	-	14	TRBJ1-6	-	TGTGCCAGCAGCCCCACAGGGCCCGATTCACCCCTCCACTTT	CASSPTGPDSPLHF
TRBV12-3/TRBV12-4	TRBD2	16	TRBJ2-1	many	TGTGCCAGCAGTCCTTACCCTAGCGGGGGGTTTGCTGAGCAGTTCTTC	CASSPYPSGGFAEQFF
TRBV10-3	-	12	TRBJ2-3	-	TGTGCCATCAACCAGGGTCCAGATACGCAGTATTTT	CAINQGPDTQYF
TRBV19	-	11	TRBJ2-7	few	TGTGCCACAGGTGACTCCTACGAGCAGTACTTC	CATGDSYEQYF
TRBV7-2	TRBD1	14	TRBJ2-1	-	TGTGCCAGCAGCTTAGATGGGACAGGGAATGAGCAGTTCTTC	CASSLDGTGNEQFF
TRBV9	-	15	TRBJ1-3	few	TGTGCCAGCGGGTCGGGGGTGAACTCTGGAAACACCATATATTTT	CASGSGVNSGNTIYF
TRBV5-8	-	15	TRBJ2-3	-	TGTGCCAGCAGATGGGGGGGGGCCCCGACAGATACGCAGTATTTT	CASRWGGAPTDTQYF
TRBV11-1	-	18	TRBJ2-1	-	TGTGCCAGCAGCCCCCTTGCCCACTGGCGGGCATATCACAATGAGCAGTTCTTC	CASSPLAHWRAYHNEQFF
TRBV13	-	13	TRBJ1-6	-	TGTGCCAGCAGCTTGACACAGCATTCACCCCTCCACTTT	CASSLTQHSPLHF
TRBV4-3	TRBD1	18	TRBJ1-2	few	TGCGCCAGCAGCCAAGATCTGAGGACAGGGGGCGAGGTTTATGGCTACACCTTC	CASSQDLRTGGEVYGYTF
TRBV5-1	-	14	TRBJ2-5	few	TGCGCCAGCAGCTTGGTCCCGAGGGGAGAGACCCAGTACTTC	CASSLVPRGETQYF
TRBV7-9	-	12	TRBJ1-2	-	TGTGCCAGTATACTGGAGGGCTATGGCTACACCTTC	CASILEGYGYTF
TRBV10-3	-	11	TRBJ1-1	-	TGTGCCATCGGTAGGAACACTGAAGCTTTCTTT	CAIGRNTEAFF
TRBV4-1	TRBD2	18	TRBJ2-1	-	TGCGCCAGCAGCCAAGATCGAATCGCGGCTAGCGGGGTCAATGAGCAGTTCTTC	CASSQDRIAASGVNEQFF
TRBV7-2	-	15	TRBJ1-4	-	TGTGCCAGCAGCTTACAAGGGAGCCATAATGAAAAACTGTTTTTT	CASSLQGSHNEKLFF
TRBV6-5	-	16	TRBJ1-1	once	TGTGCCAGCAGTTACCTCAGGGACCGGGGGAACACTGAAGCTTTCTTT	CASSYLRDRGNTEAFF
TRBV5-1	-	14	TRBJ2-5	few	TGCGCCAGCAGCTTGGGGACCCGGGAGGAGACCCAGTACTTC	CASSLGTREETQYF
TRBV24-1	TRBD1	17	TRBJ2-2	few	TGTGCCACCAGTGATCCCGGGACAGGTGACGCCACCGGGGAGCTGTTTTTT	CATSDPGTGDATGELFF
TRBV12-3/TRBV12-4	-	13	TRBJ2-4	-	TGTGCCAGCAGTCCCGGAGGCTTCAACATTCAGTACTTC	CASSPGGFNIQYF
TRBV6-5	-	15	TRBJ1-1	many	TGTGCCAGCACCCCAAGACCCACAGGGCACACTGAAGCTTTCTTT	CASTPRPTGHTEAFF
TRBV10-1	TRBD1	15	TRBJ2-1	-	TGCGCCAGCACTCCCGGGACAGGTGCAAACAATGAGCAGTTCTTC	CASTPGTGANNEQFF
TRBV3-1	-	13	TRBJ1-1	few	TGTGCCAGCAGCTGGGACATGAACACTGAAGCTTTCTTT	CASSWDMNTEAFF
TRBV20-1	-	17	TRBJ2-6	few	TGCAGTGCTAGAGATCGGCTCCGTCAGGTCGGGGCCAACGTCCTGACTTTC	CSARDRLRQVGANVLTF